These 18 T cell receptor beta chains came from one sample sequenced in a study of blood T cell repertoires in COVID-19. TCRdb's copy holds only in-frame clones and misses some; the assay was immunoSEQ multiplex PCR. The data show approximately 170,000 clones, around four fifths seen once. Sequencing input: PBMCs or T cells enriched from blood (not recorded which). Source of these receptors: a woman between 50 and 59 years old who had recovered from COVID-19.

This clone came up a few times. The rearrangement links TRBV11-2 to TRBJ2-1; D perhaps matches TRBD1 (5 bases). Deletions cut 0 bases from V and 10 bases from J, with 13 bases between. Germline assignment: CDR1 SGHAT and CDR2 FQNNGV. The CDR3 is 14 residues long. This CDR3 reads CASSLDRRVGEQFF. CDR3 bases: TGTGCCAGCAGCTTAGATCGCAGGGTGGGAGAGCAGTTCTTC.

This chain links TRBV27 with TRBJ2-2, with TRBD1 matching over 12 bases. The J segment lost 4 bases and the V segment lost 6 bases, leaving 12 bases of the junction unmatched. The germline CDR1 and CDR2 sequences are MNHEY and SMNVEV (reference sequence). The CDR3 extends over 18 amino acids. The CDR3 sequence: CASRPTGTGGWGTGELFF. CDR3 sequence (DNA): TGTGCCAGCAGGCCAACCGGGACAGGGGGCTGGGGCACCGGGGAGCTGTTTTTT.

The chain recombines TRBV3-1 (or the pseudogene TRBV3-2) with TRBJ1-5, with TRBD1 as a possible D gene (6 bases). V was clipped by 4 bases and J by 0 bases, with 25 bases between them. The CDR3 runs to 20 residues. Looked up from germline, CDR1 is LGHDT and CDR2 is YNNKEL (reference sequence). The CDR3 spells CASSRRNGRGRTHSNQPQHF. Here the CDR3 DNA reads TGTGCCAGCAGCCGCCGTAATGGGCGGGGGCGGACTCATAGCAATCAGCCCCAGCATTTT.

The rearrangement uses TRBV4-2 and TRBJ2-1, with 11 bases that match TRBD2. V trimming: 0 bases; J trimming: 6 bases; junction bases outside the gene matches: 4. Germline values: CDR1 LGHNA, CDR2 YNFKEQ. The CDR3 contains 16 residues. The CDR3 DNA follows: TGTGCCAGCAGCCAAGATGGGACTAGCGGAGCCAATGAGCAGTTCTTC. Protein product: CASSQDGTSGANEQFF.

The chain couples TRBV14 to TRBJ2-6; 9 bases are a match to TRBD1. The CDR3 consists of 20 residues. The V segment lost 1 base and the J segment 0 bases; nucleotides outside the gene matches: 10. Germline values: CDR1 SGHDN, CDR2 FVKESK. CDR3 sequence: CASSQALGQGRRSGANVLTF. CDR3 nucleotides: TGTGCCAGCAGCCAAGCCTTAGGACAGGGGCGACGCTCTGGGGCCAACGTCCTGACTTTC.

This clone was picked up a small number of times. The CDR3 region is CASSFSLAGANVLTF. In DNA form, the CDR3 reads TGCGCCAGCAGCTTTTCGCTAGCTGGGGCCAACGTCCTGACTTTC. The V call is TRBV5-1, the J call TRBJ2-6; D remains ambiguous. From germline, CDR1 is SGHRS and CDR2 YFSETQ. CDR3 length equals 15 residues. V was cut by 2 bases and J by 2 bases, with 8 bases left in between.

This clone was seen a single time. V usage is TRBV5-1 and J usage is TRBJ1-2; 8 nucleotides line up with TRBD1. Germline values: CDR1 SGHRS, CDR2 YFSETQ. The ends lost 5 bases at V and 6 bases at J; junction bases unmatched: 15. CDR3 length: 16 residues. CDR3 amino acids: CASRPTGQGRRDGYTF. The CDR3 coding sequence is TGCGCCAGCAGACCGACAGGACAGGGTAGAAGGGATGGCTACACCTTC.

The chain carries TRBV6-2 or TRBV6-3 and TRBJ1-2, with TRBD1 identical over 10 bases. The CDR3 consists of 13 residues. From germline, CDR1 is MNHEY and CDR2 SVGEGT. The V gene end was trimmed by 6 bases and the J gene end by 8 bases; junction bases not matched to a gene: 6. The CDR3 sequence: CASSRDRGVGYTF. CDR3 DNA: TGTGCCAGCAGCCGGGACAGGGGTGTCGGCTACACCTTC.

This chain connects TRBV7-9 to TRBJ1-5, with TRBD1 matching over 8 bases. The CDR3 contains 15 residues. Germline-derived CDR1 and CDR2 are SEHNR and FQNEAQ (reference sequence). The J segment lost 1 base and the V segment lost 3 bases, leaving 2 bases of the junction unmatched. The CDR3 nucleotides are TGTGCCAGCAGCTTCGGACAGGGAAGCAATCAGCCCCAGCATTTT. This translates into CASSFGQGSNQPQHF.

This clone was found a few times. The DNA for the CDR3 is TGCGCCAGCAGCTTGCGGGGAAACACCATATATTTT. Protein sequence: CASSLRGNTIYF. This rearrangement joins TRBV5-1 to TRBJ1-3; D is unresolved. The CDR3 contains 12 residues. In germline, CDR1 is SGHRS, CDR2 YFSETQ. V lost 1 base to trimming and J lost 4 bases, with 3 bases between them.

This chain uses TRBV28 with TRBJ1-5; no clear D gene. Germline loops: CDR1 MDHEN, CDR2 SYDVKM. The CDR3 totals 13 residues. V was shortened by 3 bases and J by 6 bases, with 9 bases between the two germline ends. CDR3 bases: TGTGCCAGCAGTTTTTCGTCCGGTCAGCCCCAGCATTTT. Amino acids: CASSFSSGQPQHF.

The chain couples TRBV3-1 (or the pseudogene TRBV3-2) to TRBJ2-3; 8 bases are shared with TRBD2. Germline assignment: CDR1 LGHDT and CDR2 YNNKEL (reference sequence). V lost 3 bases to trimming and J lost 7 bases; unmatched junction nucleotides: 9. CDR3 length: 15 amino acids. In DNA form, the CDR3 reads TGTGCCAGCAGCCATTCACCTAGCGGGCAACATACGCAGTATTTT. The encoded protein is CASSHSPSGQHTQYF.

The chain couples TRBV3-1 (or the pseudogene TRBV3-2) to TRBJ2-5; TRBD2 agrees at 9 bases. Trimming cost V 4 bases and J 1 base; bases outside gene matches: 7. Germline CDR1 reads LGHDT; CDR2 reads YNNKEL (reference sequence). The CDR3 is 16 residues long. The CDR3 sequence: CASSPGLARRQETQYF. The DNA for the CDR3 is TGTGCCAGCAGCCCCGGACTAGCGCGACGCCAAGAGACCCAGTACTTC.

Only one count was recorded for this clone. V usage is TRBV5-6 and J usage is TRBJ2-7, with a tentative D call TRBD1 (7 bases). The germline gives CDR1 SGHDT, CDR2 YYEEEE. CDR3 size: 16 residues. Trimming stripped 5 bases from V and 2 bases from J, with 20 bases between. This chain's CDR3 is CASSSTGNWTTYEQYV. Here the CDR3 DNA reads TGTGCCAGCAGTTCGACAGGGAATTGGACTACCTACGAGCAGTACGTC.

This clone was detected only a few times. V gene TRBV2 combines with J gene TRBJ1-5, with D perhaps matching TRBD1 (5 bases). This CDR3 has 14 amino acids. Germline V CDR1 and CDR2: SNHLY, FYNNEI. V was shortened by 4 bases and J by 3 bases, with 10 bases between the two germline ends. For the CDR3, the DNA is TGTGCCAGCAGTGCGGTAGGGGCCAATCAGCCCCAGCATTTT. It specifies CASSAVGANQPQHF.

The chain combines TRBV19 with TRBJ1-5; no reliable D call. Germline V gene lookup returns CDR1 LNHDA and CDR2 SQIVND (reference sequence). This CDR3 has 17 residues. The V end was cut by 0 bases, the J end by 5 bases, with 17 bases between. The CDR3 loop reads CASSIEGLGRKYQPQHF. CDR3 coding DNA: TGTGCCAGTAGTATAGAAGGGCTGGGGAGGAAATATCAGCCCCAGCATTTT.

The chain couples TRBV10-3 to TRBJ1-1; tentative D call: TRBD1 (5 bases). The CDR3 loop spans 13 amino acids. V lost 5 bases and J lost 2, with 9 bases in between. From germline, CDR1 is ENHRY and CDR2 SYGVKD. CDR3 sequence reads: CAISRTLNTEAFF. The DNA of the CDR3 is TGTGCCATCAGTAGGACACTTAACACTGAAGCTTTCTTT.

This chain uses TRBV11-2 with TRBJ1-1, with D perhaps TRBD1 (5 bases). This CDR3 spans 14 amino acids. V gave up 2 bases and J gave up 5 bases, with 12 bases separating them. The germline CDR1 and CDR2 sequences are SGHAT and FQNNGV. The CDR3 spells CASSLWGGGTEAFF. The CDR3, as DNA: TGTGCCAGCAGCTTATGGGGGGGTGGGACTGAAGCTTTCTTT.